The 7 T cell receptor beta chains below all came from one sample that was sequenced in a study of CD8 T cells in ankylosing spondylitis (dated by TCRdb to 2015 to 2018). The library was produced with 5' RACE. The instrument was an Illumina HiSeq 2500. TCRdb took the public reads, trimmed them with fastp at Q25, ran MiXCR for clone calling and kept in-frame beta chains. Each CDR3 protein gets just one entry, which takes the most common genes and DNA from the rows behind it. Recorded for this sample are roughly 7,500 distinct CDR3 sequences; around 8.2% of them occurred a single time. The ten largest clones take up more than 20% of the sample. Sequencing used blood, either unsorted or a sorted T cell fraction (not recorded which). These TCRs come from a male donor with ankylosing spondylitis or in good health (not recorded which).

By share, this clonotype counts as medium-sized. The V and J genes are TRBV12-3 or TRBV12-4 and TRBJ1-1; D call uncertain. V was clipped by 3 bases and J by 4 bases, with 6 bases between them. The CDR3 covers 12 residues. DNA for the CDR3: TGTGCCAGCAGTTTCACGAGCACTGAAGCTTTCTTT. Translation: CASSFTSTEAFF.

With respect to this clonotype: This clone may be a read error of a much larger clone one base away. J is TRBJ2-2 and V is TRBV9; 11 bases are shared with TRBD2. The CDR3 extends over 18 amino acids. The germline V gene has CDR1 SGDLS and CDR2 YYNGEE. Here the CDR3 reads CVSSVPQGLAANTGELFF. CDR3 nucleotides: TGTGTCAGCAGCGTACCACAGGGACTAGCGGCGAACACCGGGGAGCTGTTTTTT.

V is TRBV9 and J is TRBJ2-6; D is unresolved. The CDR3 extends over 15 amino acids. Germline-derived CDR1 and CDR2 are SGDLS and YYNGEE. The V end was cut by 0 bases, the J end by 0 bases, with 4 bases between. The CDR3 coding sequence is TGTGCCAGCAGCGTAGCCAACTCTGGGGCCAACGTCCTGACTTTC. This sequence encodes CASSVANSGANVLTF.

This chain connects TRBV9 to TRBJ2-3; a weak D match, TRBD1 (5 bases). Per the germline V gene, CDR1 is SGDLS and CDR2 is YYNGEE. This CDR3 is 14 amino acids long. V lost 4 bases and J 0 bases, leaving 9 bases between the germline ends. The DNA for the CDR3 is TGTGCCAGCAGCTCGACAGCTAGCACAGATACGCAGTATTTT. It codes for CASSSTASTDTQYF.

Within the sample, this clonotype is medium-sized. The gene calls are TRBV9 and TRBJ2-2; TRBD2 is a possible D gene (5 bases). This CDR3 is built from 16 residues. The V end lost 2 bases, the J end lost 1 base, and 12 bases lay between the germline ends. Looked up from germline, CDR1 is SGDLS and CDR2 is YYNGEE. The CDR3 nucleotides read TGTGCCAGCAGCGTCCCCCGAAGCGGGAACACCGGGGAGCTGTTTTTT. Translating it yields CASSVPRSGNTGELFF.

By proportion, this clonotype is medium-sized. The V and J genes are TRBV9 and TRBJ1-3; D call uncertain. Trimming removed 7 bases from V and 1 base from J, with 12 bases in between. The CDR3 totals 14 residues. CDR1 is SGDLS, CDR2 YYNGEE, per germline. The CDR3, as DNA: TGTGCCAGCTCGTATGAGGTTTCTGGAAACACCATATATTTT. It codes for CASSYEVSGNTIYF.

The chain couples TRBV9 to TRBJ2-3; 9 nucleotides line up with TRBD2. The V segment lost 3 bases and the J segment 2 bases; nucleotides outside the gene matches: 13. The V gene's germline CDR1 is SGDLS and CDR2 YYNGEE. The CDR3 is made up of 18 amino acids. In nucleotides, the CDR3 is TGTGCCAGCAGCGCCCCCAGTCCAGCGGGGGGCCTCACAGATACGCAGTATTTT. Encoded protein: CASSAPSPAGGLTDTQYF.